This T cell receptor beta chain was documented in a study of T cells in Graves' hyperthyroidism and ophthalmopathy. General study results and limits: Model-based prediction identified ophthalmopathy a median 6.5 months prior to its onset. Blood shared most expanded thyroid clonotypes above 0.001. Ophthalmopathy was separated from stable hyperthyroidism by a 13 V-J model.

There were TCR beta CDR3 regions amplified from RNA transcripts. With the HTBI primer set, the TCR CDR3 went through a first round of RT-PCR. Each CDR3 protein is one row after TCRdb ran MiXCR on the multiplex PCR reads. The sample lists some 800,000 distinct CDR3 sequences, roughly 37% occurring once. V was shortened by 6 bases and J by 12 bases, with 17 bases between the two germline ends. The germline V gene encodes CDR1 MNHEY and CDR2 SVGEGT. This CDR3 is 12 amino acids long. Comment on this clonotype: Its antigen remains unidentified.

Hyperthyroidism patients were newly diagnosed, had disease duration under 2 months, and were aged 18 to 65 years. This chain connects TRBV6-2 or TRBV6-3 to TRBJ1-1; D not certain. The TCR was taken from a man aged 18 to 29 with Graves' hyperthyroidism. Sequenced: blood. The CDR3 sequence is CASRNTNGVPFF. The CDR3 DNA reads TGTGCCAGCAGGAACACAAATGGGGTTCCTTTCTTT.